The clone carrying this TCR beta chain was detected a few times. Its antigen is unknown. In germline, CDR1 is DFQATT, CDR2 SNEGSKA (reference sequence). The V end was cut by 5 bases, the J end by 3 bases, with 12 bases between. The CDR3 is 13 residues long. RNA transcripts yielded amplified TCR beta CDR3 regions. The TCR CDR3 first-round RT-PCR relied on the HTBI primer set. TCRdb used MiXCR to reprocess the multiplex PCR reads, holding one entry per CDR3 protein. The table includes approximately 400,000 distinct CDR3 sequences, approximately 18% detected once. Diagnostic decisions used clinical symptoms, serum thyroxine and TRAb, thyroid ultrasound and orbital computed tomography. The sample belongs to a study of T cells in Graves' hyperthyroidism and ophthalmopathy. Overall study results and limits: Most thyroid-expanded clonotypes above 0.001 were also found in blood. Ophthalmopathy, as predicted by the model, came a median 6.5 months after the prediction.

This TCR was sampled from a man younger than 35 with Graves' ophthalmopathy. The sample taken for sequencing was blood. The chain carries TRBV20-1 and TRBJ2-3; D is uncertain. CDR3 residues: CSAPPSSTDTQYF. CDR3 nucleotide sequence: TGCAGTGCTCCCCCCTCATCGACAGATACGCAGTATTTT.